The 17 T cell receptor beta chains below come from one sample, sequenced in a study of breast tumors, draining lymph nodes, adjacent tissues. Samples came from axillary lymph nodes draining the breast cancer. TCRdb analysed the multiplex PCR reads with MiXCR anew, one entry per CDR3 protein. The profile covers around 230,000 distinct CDR3 sequences, with 32% appearing a single time and 1.4% taken by the ten largest. The specimen was axillary lymph node tissue. The receptors come from a female donor with breast cancer. Some clones in this sample may be carry-over from other donors' samples.

In this sample, this clonotype turned up many times. V gene TRBV9 combines with J gene TRBJ2-1, with 7 bases that match TRBD2. The V gene's germline CDR1 is SGDLS and CDR2 YYNGEE. This CDR3 spans 18 amino acids. Trimming cost V 1 base and J 3 bases; bases outside gene matches: 13. CDR3 residues: CASSVSPQRETDYNEQFF. CDR3 DNA sequence: TGTGCCAGCAGCGTAAGTCCCCAGCGGGAAACGGACTACAATGAGCAGTTCTTC.

This clonotype was seen many times. The V gene is TRBV12-3 or TRBV12-4, the J gene TRBJ1-5; TRBD1 agrees at 8 bases. The V gene end was trimmed by 5 bases and the J gene end by 4 bases; junction bases not matched to a gene: 4. The CDR3 length is 14 residues. Here the CDR3 reads CASSLQGANQPQHF. The DNA of the CDR3 is TGTGCCAGCAGTCTCCAGGGGGCGAATCAGCCCCAGCATTTT.

With regard to this clonotype: Compared with germline, one end of the junction differs, possibly owing to a read error. The V gene is TRBV7-7, the J gene TRBJ2-5, with TRBD2 matching 12 bases. This CDR3 has 21 residues. The germline V gene has CDR1 SSHAT and CDR2 FNYEAQ (reference sequence). CDR3 protein: CASSLSSRLAGEVVVEETQYF. CDR3 bases: TGTGCTAGCAGCTTATCATCCAGACTAGCGGGAGAAGTAGTTGTGGAAGAGACCCAGTACTTC.

This clonotype was counted ten times or more. The genes are TRBV14 and TRBJ2-3; the match to TRBD2 covers 7 bases. Germline CDR1 reads SGHDN; CDR2 reads FVKESK. V was clipped by 1 base and J by 4 bases; unmatched bases: 8. The CDR3 consists of 16 residues. CDR3 region: CASSQGLALRADTQYF. The CDR3 DNA follows: TGTGCCAGCAGCCAAGGACTAGCCCTGAGGGCAGATACGCAGTATTTT.

Comment on this clonotype: An end of the junction differs from the germline gene, which may be a read error. The genes are TRBV4-3 and TRBJ2-7, with TRBD2 matching 8 bases. This CDR3 has 17 amino acids. Germline V CDR1 and CDR2: LGHNA, YSLEER. The CDR3 protein is CASSQDYHGSGRFEQCF. CDR3 sequence (DNA): TGCGCCAGCAGCCAAGATTATCATGGCAGCGGGAGATTCGAGCAGTGCTTC.

This clonotype was detected ten times or more. The CDR3 region is CSASAGTPIYEQYF. The CDR3 DNA follows: TGCAGTGCTAGCGCCGGGACTCCTATCTACGAGCAGTACTTC. The chain employs TRBV20-1 and TRBJ2-7, with a possible D match to TRBD2 (6 bases). Germline V gives CDR1 DFQATT, CDR2 SNEGSKA (reference sequence). V dropped 3 bases and J dropped 3 bases, with 15 bases sitting between them. This CDR3 has 14 amino acids.

This clonotype was recorded many times. The V call is TRBV24-1, the J call TRBJ2-1, with D hard to call. This CDR3 is 14 amino acids long. From germline, CDR1 is KGHDR and CDR2 SFDVKD. Trimming cost V 4 bases and J 7 bases, with 13 bases left between them. The CDR3 protein is CATSDPRLRNEQFF. DNA of the CDR3: TGTGCCACCAGTGACCCCCGGTTACGGAATGAGCAGTTCTTC.

CDR3 region: CASRPRTSRGNEQFF. The CDR3 DNA is TGTGCCAGCAGGCCTCGGACTAGCCGCGGCAATGAGCAGTTCTTC. The V gene is TRBV6-5, the J gene TRBJ2-1; 8 positions match TRBD2. CDR1 is MNHEY and CDR2 is SVGAGI in the germline V gene. The junction had 10 bases not matched to a gene; V was cut back by 6 bases and J by 6 bases. The CDR3 sequence is 15 residues long.

This chain uses TRBV6-2 or TRBV6-3 with TRBJ2-7, with a possible D match to TRBD2 (6 bases). Germline CDR1 is MNHEY and CDR2 is SVGEGT. V shed 5 bases and J shed 2 bases, with 16 bases lying between them. CDR3 length: 15 amino acids. CDR3 DNA: TGTGCCAGCAGTCACCACTTGACTAGTACCTACGAGCAGTACTTC. Its protein product is CASSHHLTSTYEQYF.

This clonotype was picked up many times. The chain has TRBV20-1 and TRBJ2-1; TRBD2 might be the D (5 bases). The V end was cut by 7 bases, the J end by 9 bases, with 13 bases between. The CDR3 totals 11 residues. Germline V CDR1 and CDR2: DFQATT, SNEGSKA (reference sequence). This chain's CDR3 is CSVEGVGEQFF. The DNA of the CDR3 is TGCAGTGTTGAGGGAGTGGGTGAGCAGTTCTTC.

The table lists this clonotype with a count of one. The chain recombines TRBV7-8 with TRBJ2-3; TRBD1 matches at 7 bases. From germline, CDR1 is SGHVS and CDR2 FQNEAQ. The CDR3 runs 14 residues. V lost 5 bases, J lost 2 bases, and 4 bases stayed unmatched. The CDR3 DNA reads TGTGCCAGCAGCCCGGGACAGCTCACAGATACGCAGTATTTT. Translating gives CASSPGQLTDTQYF.

Points on this clonotype: Possible read error: a much larger clone is one base away. The chain carries TRBV18 and TRBJ2-5; D perhaps matches TRBD2 (6 bases). Germline CDR1 is KGHSH and CDR2 is LQKENI. The CDR3 loop spans 14 amino acids. The CDR3, as DNA: TGTGCCAGCCCACCGAATAGCGGTGAAGAGACCCAGTACTTC. Residues: CASPPNSGEETQYF.

This clonotype occurred many times. This chain uses TRBV20-1 with TRBJ2-3; the D is unclear. Germline V CDR1 and CDR2: DFQATT, SNEGSKA (reference sequence). The CDR3 runs 13 residues. Trimming left V 6 bases short and J 1 base short, with 11 bases between. The CDR3 is CSAPGPGTDTQYF. In nucleotides, the CDR3 is TGCAGTGCCCCCGGACCCGGCACAGATACGCAGTATTTT.

A note on this clonotype: Germline and junction disagree at one end, which may indicate a read error. The V gene is TRBV2, the J gene TRBJ1-1; possibly TRBD1 for D (6 bases). Germline lookup yields CDR1 SNHLY and CDR2 FYNNEI. This CDR3 is 13 amino acids long. CDR3: CASKQGGGTESFF. The CDR3, as DNA: TGTGCCAGCAAACAGGGTGGCGGCACTGAATCTTTCTTT.

The chain has TRBV6-1 and TRBJ2-7; 7 bases are shared with TRBD1. Per germline, CDR1 MNHNS and CDR2 SASEGT. This CDR3 is built from 13 residues. Trimming cost V 6 bases and J 4 bases; bases outside gene matches: 6. The CDR3 bases are TGTGCCAGCAGGGATGGCAGGGGGTACGAGCAGTACTTC. Amino acids: CASRDGRGYEQYF.

The gene calls are TRBV11-2 and TRBJ2-7; TRBD1 is a possible D gene (5 bases). V was pared by 3 bases and J by 2 bases, with 17 bases between. Per germline, CDR1 SGHAT and CDR2 FQNNGV. CDR3 length: 16 residues. The CDR3 protein is CASSFSDKAPPYEQYF. The CDR3 bases are TGTGCCAGCAGCTTCTCGGACAAGGCCCCTCCCTACGAGCAGTACTTC. Based on the CDR3 plus reference TRBV11-2 and TRBJ2-7, the full variable domain is EAGVAQSPRYKIIEKRQSVAFWCNPISGHATLYWYQQILGQGPKLLIQFQNNGVVDDSQLPKDRFSAERLKGVDSTLKIQPAKLEDSAVYLCASSFSDKAPPYEQYFGPGTRLTVT.

Ten or more counts support this clonotype. The CDR3 nucleotides are TGTGCCAGCAGTAGCCGGGGGATAGGGGAGCAGTACTTC. Translating it yields CASSSRGIGEQYF. The chain joins TRBV28 to TRBJ2-7; weak D call: TRBD2 (6 bases). V was pared by 5 bases and J by 7 bases, with 15 bases between. CDR1 MDHEN and CDR2 SYDVKM come from the germline V gene. This CDR3 spans 13 amino acids.